Shown below are 22 T cell receptor beta chains from a single sample sequenced in a study of cytomegalovirus exposure and HLA in healthy donors. It was with 60 Vbeta and 13 Jbeta primers that the PCR ran. Here immunoSEQ multiplex PCR was the method, and the copy in TCRdb shows in-frame clones only, minus some. The sample lists over 100,000 clones; about 70% were seen once. The material sequenced was PBMCs. The receptors derive from a human donor in good health.

The chain has TRBV5-4 and TRBJ1-5, with 8 bases identical to TRBD1. Trimming took 2 bases from V and 2 from J; bases not matched to a gene: 6. CDR3 size: 16 residues. CDR1 is SGHNT and CDR2 is YYREEE in the germline V gene (reference sequence). In DNA form, the CDR3 reads TGTGCCAGCAGCTTACCGGACAGGGTCGGCAATCAGCCCCAGCATTTT. Encoded protein: CASSLPDRVGNQPQHF.

This clone was seen a handful of times. The V gene is TRBV6-5, the J gene TRBJ1-4; no definite D call. The CDR3 runs 15 residues. The germline gives CDR1 MNHEY, CDR2 SVGAGI. Trimming left V 6 bases short and J 2 bases short, with 13 bases between. The CDR3 reads CASSGKFGTNEKLFF. The CDR3 region has the DNA TGTGCCAGCAGCGGGAAATTCGGGACTAATGAAAAACTGTTTTTT.

CDR3: CASRPREGRGYGYTF. The CDR3 bases are TGTGCCAGTCGACCTCGGGAGGGGCGCGGCTATGGCTACACCTTC. This sequence joins TRBV7-2 and TRBJ1-2; D may be TRBD1 (5 bases). The V end was cut by 9 bases, the J end by 4 bases, with 21 bases between. In germline, CDR1 is SGHTA, CDR2 FQGNSA. This CDR3 is 15 amino acids long.

The chain joins TRBV28 to TRBJ1-6; a weak D match, TRBD1 (5 bases). CDR1 and CDR2 (germline): MDHEN, SYDVKM. V lost 7 bases, J lost 5 bases, and 12 bases lay in between. The CDR3 contains 14 residues. CDR3 in amino acids: CASTGLLHNSPLHF. The CDR3 DNA follows: TGTGCCAGCACAGGGTTGCTCCATAATTCACCCCTCCACTTT.

This chain links TRBV28 with TRBJ2-7; D possibly corresponds to TRBD2 (5 bases). Germline V CDR1 and CDR2: MDHEN, SYDVKM. The V end lost 4 bases, the J end lost 4 bases, and 20 bases lay between the germline ends. This CDR3 is built from 16 residues. CDR3 sequence reads: CASSYPLPGSSYEQYF. The CDR3 coding sequence is TGTGCCAGCAGTTACCCCTTACCGGGAAGTTCGTACGAGCAGTACTTC.

This chain connects TRBV9 to TRBJ2-5, with 9 positions matching TRBD2. The V segment lost 2 bases and the J segment 4 bases; nucleotides outside the gene matches: 9. Per germline, CDR1 SGDLS and CDR2 YYNGEE. This CDR3 comprises 16 residues. The DNA for the CDR3 is TGTGCCAGCAGCGTTGAGATAGCGGGAGTGGGAGAGACCCAGTACTTC. It translates to CASSVEIAGVGETQYF.

This chain joins TRBV7-6 and TRBJ2-1; 10 bases line up with TRBD2. The J segment lost 8 bases and the V segment lost 2 bases, leaving 9 bases of the junction unmatched. The CDR3 covers 16 residues. CDR1 is SGHVS, CDR2 FNYEAQ, per germline. This CDR3 is CASSLSFLAGAYEQFF. The CDR3 nucleotides read TGTGCCAGCAGCTTATCGTTTCTAGCGGGAGCCTATGAGCAGTTCTTC.

The chain is built from TRBV6-1 and TRBJ2-7; D ambiguous. The CDR3 spans 13 residues. Germline CDR1 and CDR2: MNHNS and SASEGT. V lost 3 bases and J lost 2, with 8 bases in between. CDR3 protein: CASSEYTAYEQYF. The DNA for the CDR3 is TGTGCCAGCAGTGAGTACACCGCCTACGAGCAGTACTTC.

This sequence joins TRBV9 and TRBJ1-3; D unresolved. The CDR3 has 16 residues. Germline values: CDR1 SGDLS, CDR2 YYNGEE. Trimming left V 1 base short and J 1 base short, with 12 bases between. The chain's CDR3 is CASSVSPRGSGNTIYF. In DNA, the CDR3 is TGTGCCAGCAGCGTAAGTCCCCGCGGATCTGGAAACACCATATATTTT.

A few counts support this clone. The gene calls are TRBV27 and TRBJ2-7; no definite D call. V was pared by 6 bases and J by 4 bases, with 7 bases between. Germline values: CDR1 MNHEY, CDR2 SMNVEV (reference sequence). The CDR3 runs 11 residues. This CDR3 reads CASRRGYEQYF. CDR3 in DNA: TGTGCCAGCAGACGAGGATACGAGCAGTACTTC.

V and J are TRBV19 and TRBJ1-1, with D possibly being TRBD1 (5 bases). This CDR3 has 15 residues. The ends were cut back, 10 bases at V and 5 bases at J, with 23 bases in the middle. Germline assignment: CDR1 LNHDA and CDR2 SQIVND (reference sequence). The CDR3 reads CATLASGLIGTEAFF. CDR3 in DNA: TGTGCCACACTGGCTTCAGGGTTGATAGGGACTGAAGCTTTCTTT.

V usage is TRBV10-2 and J usage is TRBJ1-1, with 9 bases lining up with TRBD1. Germline trimming cut 5 bases from V and 5 bases from J; bases unmatched to any gene: 9. Germline V gene data show CDR1 as WSHSY and CDR2 as SAAADI. The CDR3 length is 15 residues. The CDR3 sequence: CASSLGQGRWTEAFF. The CDR3 coding sequence is TGCGCCAGCAGTCTGGGACAGGGACGATGGACTGAAGCTTTCTTT.

This clone has only a few counts. The chain uses TRBV11-2 and TRBJ1-4; 7 nucleotides line up with TRBD1. J gave up 7 bases and V 5 bases, and 13 bases lay outside the gene matches. The CDR3 length is 16 residues. Germline loops: CDR1 SGHAT, CDR2 FQNNGV. The CDR3 DNA reads as TGTGCCAGCAGCCGCGACCCGGGACAGTTGGGTGAAAAACTGTTTTTT. Its translation is CASSRDPGQLGEKLFF.

The chain couples TRBV7-2 to TRBJ1-1, with TRBD1 as a possible D gene (6 bases). Trimming shortened V by 0 bases and J by 4 bases, and 12 bases separated the two germline ends. The CDR3 has 15 residues. Germline CDR1 and CDR2: SGHTA and FQGNSA. The CDR3 protein is CASSLARGAITEAFF. CDR3 sequence (DNA): TGTGCCAGCAGCTTAGCGCGGGGGGCGATCACTGAAGCTTTCTTT.

The gene calls are TRBV7-9 and TRBJ2-3, with 10 bases lining up with TRBD2. Trimming cost V 5 bases and J 1 base; bases outside gene matches: 3. The length of the CDR3 is 15 residues. Germline CDR1 reads SEHNR; CDR2 reads FQNEAQ (reference sequence). CDR3 loop: CASSSLAGGTDTQYF. CDR3 nucleotides: TGTGCCAGCAGCAGCCTAGCGGGGGGCACAGATACGCAGTATTTT.

The chain couples TRBV7-9 to TRBJ1-1; D not certain. V was trimmed by 4 bases and J by 3 bases, leaving 6 bases between them. The CDR3 length is 12 residues. CDR1 SEHNR and CDR2 FQNEAQ come from the germline V gene (reference sequence). The CDR3 DNA reads as TGTGCCAGCAGCTCAGGCTACACTGAAGCTTTCTTT. It specifies CASSSGYTEAFF.

This sequence joins TRBV5-4 and TRBJ2-7; 7 bases match TRBD1. V lost 4 bases to trimming and J lost 2 bases; unmatched junction nucleotides: 6. Germline CDR1 SGHNT, CDR2 YYREEE (reference sequence). The CDR3 sequence is 14 residues long. This CDR3 is CASSNRGSTYEQYF. The CDR3 DNA reads TGTGCCAGCAGCAACAGGGGTAGTACCTACGAGCAGTACTTC.

This chain joins TRBV25-1 and TRBJ1-1, with D maybe TRBD1 (5 bases). V was trimmed by 7 bases and J by 1 base, leaving 10 bases between them. CDR3 size: 13 residues. Germline V gene data show CDR1 as MGHDK and CDR2 as SYGVNS. The CDR3 reads CASTGLPNTEAFF. As DNA, the CDR3 is TGTGCCAGCACGGGACTGCCGAACACTGAAGCTTTCTTT.

The rearrangement links TRBV7-2 to TRBJ2-3; TRBD2 matches 10 bases. The CDR3 contains 15 residues. Germline V gives CDR1 SGHTA, CDR2 FQGNSA. J gave up 5 bases and V 5 bases, and 7 bases lay outside the gene matches. The CDR3 loop is CASSQRGGRKDTQYF. DNA for the CDR3: TGTGCCAGCAGCCAGCGGGGGGGCCGAAAAGATACGCAGTATTTT.

The chain joins TRBV7-6 to TRBJ2-3; no reliable D call. Deletions cut 3 bases from V and 8 bases from J, with 12 bases between. Germline CDR1 and CDR2: SGHVS and FNYEAQ. This CDR3 contains 13 residues. The CDR3 sequence: CASSFLTSGTQYF. The CDR3, as DNA: TGTGCCAGCAGCTTCTTAACCTCGGGTACGCAGTATTTT.

CDR3 sequence reads: CASSTGQVASPLHF. The CDR3, as DNA: TGTGCCAGCAGTACAGGACAGGTTGCGTCACCCCTCCACTTT. The chain recombines TRBV7-2 with TRBJ1-6, with 7 bases matching TRBD1. CDR1 and CDR2 (germline): SGHTA, FQGNSA. CDR3 length equals 14 residues. Germline trimming cut 6 bases from V and 10 bases from J; bases unmatched to any gene: 9.

V gene TRBV19 combines with J gene TRBJ1-5; 7 nucleotides match TRBD1. V gave up 6 bases and J gave up 7 bases; unmatched junction bases: 6. The CDR3 extends over 13 amino acids. Germline V gene sequence: CDR1 LNHDA, CDR2 SQIVND (reference sequence). CDR3 residues: CASRIQGEQPQHF. The CDR3 DNA reads TGTGCCAGTAGGATTCAGGGGGAGCAGCCCCAGCATTTT.